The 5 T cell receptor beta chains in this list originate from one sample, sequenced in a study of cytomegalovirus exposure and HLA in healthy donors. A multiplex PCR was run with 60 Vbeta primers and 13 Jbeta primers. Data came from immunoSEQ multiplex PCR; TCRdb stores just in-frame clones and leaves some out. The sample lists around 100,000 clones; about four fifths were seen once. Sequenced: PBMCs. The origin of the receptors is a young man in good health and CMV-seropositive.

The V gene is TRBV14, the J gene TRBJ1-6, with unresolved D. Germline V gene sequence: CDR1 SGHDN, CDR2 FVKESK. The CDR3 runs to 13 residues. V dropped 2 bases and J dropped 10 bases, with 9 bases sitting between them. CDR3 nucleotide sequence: TGTGCCAGCAGCCAAATAGGAGCGTCACCCCTCCACTTT. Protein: CASSQIGASPLHF.

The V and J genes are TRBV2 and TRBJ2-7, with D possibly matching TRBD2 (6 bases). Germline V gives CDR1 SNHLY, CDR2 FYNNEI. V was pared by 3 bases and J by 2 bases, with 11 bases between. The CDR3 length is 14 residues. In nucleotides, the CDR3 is TGTGCCAGCAGTGACCAGGGAGGAACCTACGAGCAGTACTTC. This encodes CASSDQGGTYEQYF.

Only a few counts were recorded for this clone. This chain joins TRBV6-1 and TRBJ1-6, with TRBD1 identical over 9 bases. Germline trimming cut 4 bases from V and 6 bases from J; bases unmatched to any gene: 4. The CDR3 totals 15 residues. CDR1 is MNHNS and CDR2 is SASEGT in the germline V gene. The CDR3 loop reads CASSARDRANSPLHF. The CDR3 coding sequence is TGTGCCAGCAGTGCCCGGGACAGGGCTAATTCACCCCTCCACTTT.

This CDR3 is CSVLGQGNNEQFF. The CDR3 DNA sequence: TGCAGCGTTTTAGGGCAGGGCAACAATGAGCAGTTCTTC. The V gene is TRBV29-1, the J gene TRBJ2-1; tentatively, D is TRBD1 (5 bases). This CDR3 has 13 residues. V was pared by 5 bases and J by 5 bases, with 13 bases between. Germline assignment: CDR1 SQVTM and CDR2 ANQGSEA.

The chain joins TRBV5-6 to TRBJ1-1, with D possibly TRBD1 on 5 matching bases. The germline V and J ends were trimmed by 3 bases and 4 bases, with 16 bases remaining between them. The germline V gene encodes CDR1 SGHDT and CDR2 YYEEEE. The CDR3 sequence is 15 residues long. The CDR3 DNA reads TGTGCCAGCAGCTCCCTCGGGGGGGGTGCCACTGAAGCTTTCTTT. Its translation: CASSSLGGGATEAFF.